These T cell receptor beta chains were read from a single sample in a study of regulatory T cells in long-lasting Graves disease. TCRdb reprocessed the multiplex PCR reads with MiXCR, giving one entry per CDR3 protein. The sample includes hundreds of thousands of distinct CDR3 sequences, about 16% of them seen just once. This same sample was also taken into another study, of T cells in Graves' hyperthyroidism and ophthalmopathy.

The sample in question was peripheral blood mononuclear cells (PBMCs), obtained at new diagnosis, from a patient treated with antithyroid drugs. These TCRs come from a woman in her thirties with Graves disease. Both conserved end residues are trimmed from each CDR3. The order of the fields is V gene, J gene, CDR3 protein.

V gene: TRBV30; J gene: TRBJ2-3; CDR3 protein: AWTTGLRFTDTQY
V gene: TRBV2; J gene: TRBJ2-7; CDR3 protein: ASSDLAGVSHEQY
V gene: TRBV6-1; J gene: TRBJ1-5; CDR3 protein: ASSLLRGYSNQPQH
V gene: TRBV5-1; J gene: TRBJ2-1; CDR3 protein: ASTPGQSYNEQF
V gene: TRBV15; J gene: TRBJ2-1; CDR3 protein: ATSRSANGGDYF
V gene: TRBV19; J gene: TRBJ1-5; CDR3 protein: ASSIIGAYQPQH
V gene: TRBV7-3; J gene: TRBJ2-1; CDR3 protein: ASRGLAGGPGNEQF
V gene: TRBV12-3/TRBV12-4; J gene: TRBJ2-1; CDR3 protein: ASSLARGGSGLDEQF
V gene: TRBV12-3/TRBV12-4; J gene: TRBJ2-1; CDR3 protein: ASTSPTSWLDEQF
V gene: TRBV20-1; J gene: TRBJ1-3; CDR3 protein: SARWVGNTIY
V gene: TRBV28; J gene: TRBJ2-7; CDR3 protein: ASSIGGTAPKQY
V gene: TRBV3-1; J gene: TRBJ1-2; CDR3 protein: ASSQDGQYGYT
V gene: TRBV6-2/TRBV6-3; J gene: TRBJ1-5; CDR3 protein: ASSVTGIGQPQH
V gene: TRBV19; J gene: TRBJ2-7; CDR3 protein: ASNMGLGEQY
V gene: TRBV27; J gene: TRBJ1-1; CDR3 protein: ASGVQGFTEAF
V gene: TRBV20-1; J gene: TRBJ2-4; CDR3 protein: SARDSGFEGLAKNIQY
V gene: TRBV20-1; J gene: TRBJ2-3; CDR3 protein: SGVGVADTQY
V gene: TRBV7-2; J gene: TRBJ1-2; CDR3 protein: ASSLDRGRSNYGYT
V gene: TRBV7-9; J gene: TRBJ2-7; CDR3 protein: ASSLRREDEQY
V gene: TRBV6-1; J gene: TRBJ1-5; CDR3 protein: ASSTRDRGVGNQPQH
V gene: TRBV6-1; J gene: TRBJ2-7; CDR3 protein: ASSLGTGGLGQY
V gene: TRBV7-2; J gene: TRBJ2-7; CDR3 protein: ASSAGLVFNEQY
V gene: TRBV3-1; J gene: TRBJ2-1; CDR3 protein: ASSRAGEGYNEQF
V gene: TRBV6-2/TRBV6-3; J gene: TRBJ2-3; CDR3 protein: ASRRPGTSGRQRQY
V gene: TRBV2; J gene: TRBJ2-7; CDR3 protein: ASRVLTYEQY
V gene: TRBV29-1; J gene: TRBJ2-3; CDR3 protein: SVALVRDRTDTQY
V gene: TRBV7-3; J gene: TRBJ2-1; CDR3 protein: ASSLVRDREQF
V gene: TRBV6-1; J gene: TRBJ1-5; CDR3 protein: ASAAGQGRNQPQH
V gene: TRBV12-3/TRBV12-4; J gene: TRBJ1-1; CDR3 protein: ASSPEGQGDRSAF
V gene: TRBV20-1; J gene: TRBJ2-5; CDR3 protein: SARTESETQY
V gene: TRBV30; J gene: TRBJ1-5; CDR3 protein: AWSTGGGQPQH
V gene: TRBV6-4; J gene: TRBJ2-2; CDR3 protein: ASSDQGTANTGELF
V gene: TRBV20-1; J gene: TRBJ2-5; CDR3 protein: SARRIGVSETQY
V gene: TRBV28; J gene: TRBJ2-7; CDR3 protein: ASSLWGTALYEQY
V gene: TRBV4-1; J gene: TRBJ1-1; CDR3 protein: ASSPTLTGEAF
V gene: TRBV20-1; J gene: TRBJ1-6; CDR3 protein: SARPSGRENSPLH
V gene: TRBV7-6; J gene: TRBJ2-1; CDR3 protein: ASSLGPGEANEQF
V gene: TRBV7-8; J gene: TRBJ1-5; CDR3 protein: ASSLVGLQGRRQPQH
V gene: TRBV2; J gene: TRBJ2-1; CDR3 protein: ASSDLRDFEQF
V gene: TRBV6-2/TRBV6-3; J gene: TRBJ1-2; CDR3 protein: ASTPGRAAYGYT